A few counts support the clone carrying this T cell receptor beta chain. These data are taken from a study of beta chain features in type 1 diabetes. This CDR3 region has 10 residues. As every portion of the isolated RNA was reverse transcribed, the sequencing read expressed TCRB transcripts. Profiled with immunoSEQ multiplex PCR; TCRdb holds only in-frame clones, not every one. The table shows 200,000 to 250,000 clones, with about a tenth occurring only once. This chain uses TRBV21-1 with TRBJ1-2. TRBV21-1 represents a pseudogene. The receptor was isolated from a young man in good health. The sample consisted of central memory CD4+ T cells from blood. CDR3: CASSTCGYTF. CDR3 bases: TGTGCCAGCAGCACGTGCGGCTACACCTTC.